The text below deals with one TCR beta chain. The antigen is unknown. This sample is part of a study of blood T cells in healthy people across ages. Broader study findings: While age rose, TCR beta diversity per million T cells dropped in a roughly linear way.

V lost 6 bases and J 5 bases, leaving 20 bases between the germline ends. This CDR3 spans 15 amino acids. Germline CDR1 MNHNS, CDR2 SASEGT. The study recruited healthy Caucasian donors from Russia who were aged about 6 to 95. The authors ran a second PCR of about 6 to 12 cycles using a sample-barcoded 5' primer and a J-beta primer mix. TCRdb processed the 5' RACE reads anew with MiXCR; each CDR3 protein has one entry. The table has 730,000 or so distinct CDR3 sequences, approximately 40% seen once. Sequenced sample: blood. The rearrangement uses TRBV6-1 and TRBJ2-7; unclear D gene. The origin of this receptor is an elderly man in good health. CDR3 amino acids: CASSDQFPQIDEQYF. The DNA of the CDR3 is TGTGCCAGCAGCGACCAATTTCCTCAGATCGACGAGCAGTACTTC.